This T cell receptor beta chain was profiled in a study of CD8 T cells in ankylosing spondylitis (dated by TCRdb to the late 2010s). With respect to the entire study: To find TCR variants linked to disease, the study profiled T cell receptor beta repertoires in ankylosing spondylitis patients and healthy donors. The full study cohort was made up of about 25 ankylosing spondylitis patients and about a hundred healthy donors. Samples of peripheral blood were taken, and for ankylosing spondylitis patients, synovial fluid was collected as well.

Instrument on record: Illumina HiSeq 2500. Quantitative 5'-RACE with molecular barcodes was the method used to prepare the TCR beta libraries. Per the source publication's procedure: Disease-linked TCR variants were identified with a new computational method built on a probabilistic model of VDJ rearrangement. The public sequencing data were trimmed at Q25 with fastp and processed into clonotypes with MiXCR by TCRdb, which kept only in-frame beta chains. Under each unique CDR3 protein, matching rows form one entry showing the most common genes and DNA. These V and J calls rely on TCRdb rather than the paper's analysis. The sample profile shows a few hundred thousand distinct CDR3 sequences; about 17% of them were found once. About two fifths of the sample rests with the top ten. CDR1 and CDR2 (MGHRA, YSYEKL) derive from the germline V gene. V lost 4 bases and J lost 6 bases; the stretch between them is 15 bases long. Including the terminal cysteine and phenylalanine, the CDR3 comprises 14 residues. The sequence is cut down to CDR3 DNA, 42 bases in frame from base 1.

As for this clonotype: There is no known antigen for this receptor. Per-base quality was not reported, and no clone a single base away is much larger than it.

The research as a whole found: Some motif variants were previously reported in synovial fluid and blood of reactive arthritis patients, suggesting common disease-initiation mechanisms. The disease-linked clones had a CD8+ phenotype and were found at relatively low frequencies in peripheral blood. A TCR beta motif made up of about eight highly homologous amino acid variants appeared to be characteristic of blood from ankylosing spondylitis patients. The disease-linked clones were reported to be significantly enriched in matched synovial fluid samples from ankylosing spondylitis patients.

The rearrangement joined TRBV4-1 to TRBJ1-1, with the D gene too uncertain to name. The origin of this receptor is a male donor with ankylosing spondylitis. Input material: blood, either unsorted or a sorted T cell fraction (not recorded which). The DNA reads TGCGCCAGCAGCCCCTTGTCGACTTTCCCTGAAGCTTTCTTT. It specifies CASSPLSTFPEAFF.